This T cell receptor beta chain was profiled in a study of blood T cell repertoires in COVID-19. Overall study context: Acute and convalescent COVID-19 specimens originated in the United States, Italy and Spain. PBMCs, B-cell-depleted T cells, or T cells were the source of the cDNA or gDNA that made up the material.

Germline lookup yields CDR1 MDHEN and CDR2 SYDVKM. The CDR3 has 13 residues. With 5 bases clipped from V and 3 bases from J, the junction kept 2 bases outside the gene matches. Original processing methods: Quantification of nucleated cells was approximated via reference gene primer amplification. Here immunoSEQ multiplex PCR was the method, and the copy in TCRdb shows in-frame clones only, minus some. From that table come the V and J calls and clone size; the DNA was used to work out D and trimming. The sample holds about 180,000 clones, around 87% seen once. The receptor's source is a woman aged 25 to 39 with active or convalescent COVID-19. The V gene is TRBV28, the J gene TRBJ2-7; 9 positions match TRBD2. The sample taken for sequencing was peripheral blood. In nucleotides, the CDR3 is TGTGCCAGCAGTGTAGCGGGAGACTACGAGCAGTACTTC. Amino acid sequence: CASSVAGDYEQYF.